This T cell receptor beta chain was recovered during a study of blood T cell repertoires in COVID-19 (dated by TCRdb to 2018 to 2021). Background for the entire study: Samples covering the acute and convalescent phases of COVID-19 were provided by collaborators in the United States, Italy and Spain. The material from the prospective study consisted of cDNA or gDNA derived from T cells, B-cell-depleted T cells, or PBMCs. Subjects who had been exposed to COVID-19, were actively infected with it, or had recovered from it provided the deeply sampled blood TCRbeta repertoires that made up the dataset. The repertoires were released in a freely available public database intended as a resource for research on the immune response to SARS-CoV-2. Samples came from the ongoing ImmuneRACE study (first 160 participants) plus 1,254 subjects from 6 global collaborators. The sample metadata nearly always contained a de-identified subject ID, COVID-19 status, age in years and sex. Where available, HLA class I and class II types were taken from metadata supplied by the sample provider and were not determined by assay-based typing. General findings and caveats noted by the study authors: The amount of clinical and demographic metadata varied by source and participant and was provided uncurated.

The immunoSEQ Assay, a bias-controlled multiplex PCR, was used to amplify TCRbeta CDR3 regions from genomic DNA. The authors processed their data as follows. Nucleated cell counts per sample were estimated from amplification of reference gene primers within the assay. To quantify the absolute abundance of each unique TCRbeta CDR3 rearrangement, sequence reads were collapsed and filtered. For each sample, productive Simpson clonality was calculated by taking the square root of Simpson's diversity index across productive rearrangements. The table was pulled from immuneACCESS by TCRdb, which kept in-frame rearrangements only. Such tables lose some clones; where checked, under half of the loss comes from unresolved V genes, and the rest has no known cause. That table is the source of V, J and clone size, and D and trimming were worked out from the DNA. In all, the sample holds about 190,000 clones, and roughly 80% of those were seen once. The ten top clones hold roughly a fifth of the sample.

The collaborating institutions used their own protocols to collect whole blood in K2EDTA tubes. For TCRbeta analysis, collaborators shipped samples in one of three forms: frozen whole blood, isolated PBMCs, or DNA extracted from either of those sample types. Details on this clone: The target of this receptor is not known. Base qualities were left out, and no much larger clone turns up one base away.

The sequence was collected from a human donor in a cohort sampled during active COVID-19. Sequencing input: peripheral blood.

The CDR3 region: CASSVQGNEQYV. The DNA reads as follows: TGTGCCAGCAGTGTACAGGGGAACGAGCAGTACGTC. The rearranged segments are TRBV2 and TRBJ2-7; 7 bases in between match TRBD1. Sequences SNHLY (CDR1) and FYNNEI (CDR2) are obtained from the germline V gene. The CDR3 starts with the cysteine, ends with the valine, and has 12 residues. Just CDR3 DNA is preserved here, 36 bases in frame from base 1. V ends up 4 bases short and J 5 bases short, with an unmatched junction base count of 2.